Below are 3 T cell receptor beta chains sequenced from a single sample in a study of beta chain features in type 1 diabetes. Points from the study as a whole: In all four CD4+ subsets, TCRB CDR3 length was significantly, moderately reduced in type 1 diabetes.

These TCRs are of unknown antigen specificity. Expressed TCRB transcripts were sequenced because the entire RNA isolate underwent reverse transcription. Some clones are missing from TCRdb's copy, which holds only in-frame ones; the method was immunoSEQ multiplex PCR. The sample has about 240,000 clones; 11% to 15% are singletons. Sequencing used naive CD4+ T cells from blood. These receptors all stem from a man younger than 45 with type 1 diabetes.

The V and J genes are TRBV5-4 and TRBJ1-4; D not resolved. V lost 4 bases to trimming and J lost 8 bases, with 12 bases between them. The CDR3 sequence is 13 residues long. The germline V gene encodes CDR1 SGHNT and CDR2 YYREEE (reference sequence). The CDR3 spells CASSTSGSEKLFF. In DNA, the CDR3 is TGTGCCAGCAGCACCTCGGGGAGCGAAAAACTGTTTTTT. Full variable domain (outside the CDR3, taken from reference TRBV5-4 and TRBJ1-4): ETGVTQSPTHLIKTRGQQVTLRCSSQSGHNTVSWYQQALGQGPQFIFQYYREEENGRGNFPPRFSGLQFPNYSSELNVNALELDDSALYLCASSTSGSEKLFFGSGTQLSVL.

This clone showed up just a few times. V is TRBV18 and J is TRBJ2-3; a weak D match, TRBD1 (5 bases). The CDR3 totals 16 residues. Trimming shortened V by 1 base and J by 0 bases, and 11 bases separated the two germline ends. Germline lookup yields CDR1 KGHSH and CDR2 LQKENI. The CDR3: CASSPLQELSTDTQYF. Written as DNA, the CDR3 is TGTGCCAGCTCACCACTACAGGAGCTTAGCACAGATACGCAGTATTTT.

The J gene is TRBJ2-2, the V gene TRBV15, with TRBD2 identical over 14 bases. CDR3 length: 16 residues. The germline V gene has CDR1 LNHNV and CDR2 YYDKDF (reference sequence). V lost 3 bases to trimming and J lost 6 bases; unmatched junction nucleotides: 3. The chain's CDR3 is CATSRGLAGVSGELFF. The CDR3 DNA sequence: TGTGCCACCAGCAGGGGACTAGCGGGAGTATCCGGGGAGCTGTTTTTT.